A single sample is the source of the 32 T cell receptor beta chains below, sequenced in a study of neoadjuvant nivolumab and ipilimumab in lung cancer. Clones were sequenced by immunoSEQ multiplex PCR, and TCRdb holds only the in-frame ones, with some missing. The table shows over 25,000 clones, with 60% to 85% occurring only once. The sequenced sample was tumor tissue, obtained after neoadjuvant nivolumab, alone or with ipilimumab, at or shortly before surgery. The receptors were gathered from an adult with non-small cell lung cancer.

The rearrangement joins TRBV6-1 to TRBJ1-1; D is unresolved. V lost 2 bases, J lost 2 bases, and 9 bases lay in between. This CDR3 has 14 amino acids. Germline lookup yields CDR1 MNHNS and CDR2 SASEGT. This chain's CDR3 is CASSEYGENTEAFF. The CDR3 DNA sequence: TGTGCCAGCAGTGAATACGGGGAAAACACTGAAGCTTTCTTT.

The chain's CDR3 is CAISESGITSGGDNEQFF. The CDR3 coding sequence is TGTGCCATCAGTGAGTCGGGGATTACTAGCGGGGGGGACAATGAGCAGTTCTTC. The chain recombines TRBV10-3 with TRBJ2-1; 13 bases match TRBD2. The length of the CDR3 is 18 residues. The V gene end was trimmed by 0 bases and the J gene end by 5 bases; junction bases not matched to a gene: 7. From germline, CDR1 is ENHRY and CDR2 SYGVKD.

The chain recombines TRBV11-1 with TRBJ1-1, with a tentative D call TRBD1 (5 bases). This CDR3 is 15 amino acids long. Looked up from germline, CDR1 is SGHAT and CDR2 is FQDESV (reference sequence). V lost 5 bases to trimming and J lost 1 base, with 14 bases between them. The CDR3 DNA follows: TGTGCCAGCAGCCGAGCCATGGGGGAGAACACTGAAGCTTTCTTT. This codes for CASSRAMGENTEAFF.

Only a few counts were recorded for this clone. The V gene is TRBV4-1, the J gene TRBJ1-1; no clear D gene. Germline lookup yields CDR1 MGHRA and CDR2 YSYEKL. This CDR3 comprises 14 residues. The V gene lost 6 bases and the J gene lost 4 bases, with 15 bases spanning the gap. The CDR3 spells CASRSARAGTEAFF. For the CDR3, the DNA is TGCGCCAGCAGAAGTGCTAGGGCGGGCACTGAAGCTTTCTTT.

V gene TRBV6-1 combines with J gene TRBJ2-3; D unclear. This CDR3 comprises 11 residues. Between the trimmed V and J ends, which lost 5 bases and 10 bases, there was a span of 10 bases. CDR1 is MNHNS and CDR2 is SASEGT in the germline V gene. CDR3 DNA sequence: TGTGCCAGCAGTTATCTATGGGCGCAGTATTTT. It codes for CASSYLWAQYF.

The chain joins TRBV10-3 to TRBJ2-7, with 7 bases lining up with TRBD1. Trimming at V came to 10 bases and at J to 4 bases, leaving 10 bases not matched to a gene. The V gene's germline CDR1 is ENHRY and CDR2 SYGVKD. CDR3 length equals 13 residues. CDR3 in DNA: TGTGCCACCGTACAGGGGAATCTTTACGAGCAGTACTTC. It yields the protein CATVQGNLYEQYF.

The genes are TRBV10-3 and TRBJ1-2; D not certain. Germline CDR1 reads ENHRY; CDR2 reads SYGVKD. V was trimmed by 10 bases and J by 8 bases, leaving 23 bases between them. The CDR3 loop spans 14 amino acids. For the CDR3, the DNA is TGTGCCAGCCAGTCCAGATACGGCGCGCAAGGCTACACCTTC. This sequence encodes CASQSRYGAQGYTF.

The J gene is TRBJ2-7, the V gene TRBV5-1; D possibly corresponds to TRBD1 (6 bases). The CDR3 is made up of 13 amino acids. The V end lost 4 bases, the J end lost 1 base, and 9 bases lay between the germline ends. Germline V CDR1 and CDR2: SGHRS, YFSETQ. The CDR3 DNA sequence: TGCGCCAGCAGCCCCAGGGGTTCCTACGAGCAGTACTTC. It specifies CASSPRGSYEQYF.

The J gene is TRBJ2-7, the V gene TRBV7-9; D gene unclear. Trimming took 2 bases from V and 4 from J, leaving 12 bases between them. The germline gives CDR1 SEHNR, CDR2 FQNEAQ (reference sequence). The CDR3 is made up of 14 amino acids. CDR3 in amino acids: CASSLIPQRYEQYF. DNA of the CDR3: TGTGCCAGCAGCTTAATTCCCCAGAGATACGAGCAGTACTTC.

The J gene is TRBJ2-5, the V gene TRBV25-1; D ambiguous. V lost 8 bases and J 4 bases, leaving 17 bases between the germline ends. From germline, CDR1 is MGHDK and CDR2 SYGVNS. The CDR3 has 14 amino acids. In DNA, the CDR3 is TGTGCCAGCCCCTCCTCTGGGATGAGAGAGACCCAGTACTTC. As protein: CASPSSGMRETQYF.

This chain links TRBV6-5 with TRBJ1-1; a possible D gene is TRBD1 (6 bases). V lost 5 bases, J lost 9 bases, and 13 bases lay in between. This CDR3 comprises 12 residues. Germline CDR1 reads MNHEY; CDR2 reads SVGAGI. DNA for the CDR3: TGTGCCAGCAGTCAGCAGGGGAGGCAAGCTTTCTTT. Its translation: CASSQQGRQAFF.

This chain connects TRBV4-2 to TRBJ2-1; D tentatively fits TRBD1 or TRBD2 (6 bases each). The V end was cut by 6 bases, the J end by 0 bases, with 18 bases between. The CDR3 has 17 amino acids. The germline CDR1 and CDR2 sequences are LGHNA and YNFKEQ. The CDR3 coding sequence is TGTGCCAGCAGAGACCTTGGGGGGCCAAGCTCCTACAATGAGCAGTTCTTC. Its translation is CASRDLGGPSSYNEQFF.

In DNA form, the CDR3 reads TGTGCCAGCAGCTTCTACACGGGTCCCTTGACCTACGAGCAGTACTTC. Its translation is CASSFYTGPLTYEQYF. The chain links TRBV7-8 to TRBJ2-7; no firm D call. The germline V gene encodes CDR1 SGHVS and CDR2 FQNEAQ. CDR3 length equals 16 residues. Trimming left V 3 bases short and J 2 bases short, with 17 bases between.

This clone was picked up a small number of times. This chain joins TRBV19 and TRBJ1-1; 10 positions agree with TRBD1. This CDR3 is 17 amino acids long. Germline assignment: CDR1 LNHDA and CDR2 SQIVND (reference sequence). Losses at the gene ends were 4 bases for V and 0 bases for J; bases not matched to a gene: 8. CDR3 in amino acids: CASSTPGQGTLNTEAFF. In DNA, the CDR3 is TGTGCCAGTAGTACCCCGGGACAGGGGACCTTGAACACTGAAGCTTTCTTT.

DNA of the CDR3: TGTGCCAGCAGCCACGGGGGGGCCAGGTCAGATACGCAGTATTTT. This sequence encodes CASSHGGARSDTQYF. The rearrangement uses TRBV7-9 and TRBJ2-3, with 8 bases fitting TRBD2. Germline CDR1 and CDR2: SEHNR and FQNEAQ (reference sequence). The CDR3 has 15 amino acids. V lost 5 bases and J lost 4; bases outside the gene matches: 8. The full variable domain, in which reference TRBV7-9 and TRBJ2-3 provide the parts outside the CDR3, is DTGVSQNPRHKITKRGQNVTFRCDPISEHNRLYWYRQTLGQGPEFLTYFQNEAQLEKSRLLSDRFSAERPKGSFSTLEIQRTEQGDSAMYLCASSHGGARSDTQYFGPGTRLTVL.

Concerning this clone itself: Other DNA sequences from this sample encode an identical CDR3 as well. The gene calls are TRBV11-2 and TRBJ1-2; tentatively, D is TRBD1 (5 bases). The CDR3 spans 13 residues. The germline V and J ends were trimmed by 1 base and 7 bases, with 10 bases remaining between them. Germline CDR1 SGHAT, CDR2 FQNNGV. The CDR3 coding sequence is TGTGCCAGCAGCTTAGCCCAGGGAGGTGGCTACACCTTC. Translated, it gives CASSLAQGGGYTF.

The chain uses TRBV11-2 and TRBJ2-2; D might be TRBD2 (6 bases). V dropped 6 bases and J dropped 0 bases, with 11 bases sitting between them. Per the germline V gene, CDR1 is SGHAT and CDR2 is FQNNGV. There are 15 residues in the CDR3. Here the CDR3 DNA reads TGTGCCAGCAGTCTGGGACTGACGAACACCGGGGAGCTGTTTTTT. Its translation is CASSLGLTNTGELFF.

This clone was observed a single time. This CDR3 is CASSPSRDSNQPQHF. CDR3 nucleotides: TGTGCCAGCTCACCGTCACGAGATAGCAATCAGCCCCAGCATTTT. The chain links TRBV18 to TRBJ1-5; unclear D gene. This CDR3 has 15 amino acids. Per germline, CDR1 KGHSH and CDR2 LQKENI. The V gene lost 3 bases and the J gene lost 0 bases, with 9 bases spanning the gap.

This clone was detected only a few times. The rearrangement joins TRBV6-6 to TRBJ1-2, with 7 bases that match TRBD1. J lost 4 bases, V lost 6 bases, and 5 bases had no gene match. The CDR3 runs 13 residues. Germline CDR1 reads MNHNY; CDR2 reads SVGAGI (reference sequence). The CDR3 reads CASRGTVSYGYTF. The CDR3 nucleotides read TGTGCCAGCAGAGGGACAGTCAGCTATGGCTACACCTTC.

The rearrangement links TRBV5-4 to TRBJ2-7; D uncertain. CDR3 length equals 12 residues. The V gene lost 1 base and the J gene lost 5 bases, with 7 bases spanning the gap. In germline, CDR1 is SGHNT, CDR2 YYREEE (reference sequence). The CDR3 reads CASSLSRNEQYF. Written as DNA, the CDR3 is TGTGCCAGCAGCTTGTCGCGTAACGAGCAGTACTTC.

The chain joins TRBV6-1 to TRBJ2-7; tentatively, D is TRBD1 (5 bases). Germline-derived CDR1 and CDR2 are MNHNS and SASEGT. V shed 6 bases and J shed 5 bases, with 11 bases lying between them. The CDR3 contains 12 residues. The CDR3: CASSVTQDEQYF. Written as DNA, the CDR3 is TGTGCCAGCAGCGTGACACAGGACGAGCAGTACTTC.

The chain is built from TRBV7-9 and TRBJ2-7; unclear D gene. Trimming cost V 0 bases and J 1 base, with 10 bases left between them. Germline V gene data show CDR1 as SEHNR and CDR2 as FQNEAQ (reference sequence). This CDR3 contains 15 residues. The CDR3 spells CASSLADVESYEQYF. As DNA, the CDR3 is TGTGCCAGCAGCTTAGCGGATGTTGAGTCCTACGAGCAGTACTTC.

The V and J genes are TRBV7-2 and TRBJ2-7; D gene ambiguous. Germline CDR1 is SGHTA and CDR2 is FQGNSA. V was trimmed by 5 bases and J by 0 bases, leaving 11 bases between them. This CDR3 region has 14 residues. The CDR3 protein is CASSARTSSYEQYF. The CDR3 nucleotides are TGTGCCAGCAGCGCGCGGACCAGCTCCTACGAGCAGTACTTC. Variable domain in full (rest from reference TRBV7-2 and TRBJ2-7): GAGVSQSPSNKVTEKGKDVELRCDPISGHTALYWYRQSLGQGLEFLIYFQGNSAPDKSGLPSDRFSAERTGGSVSTLTIQRTQQEDSAVYLCASSARTSSYEQYFGPGTRLTVT.

The CDR3 is CASSLEQGLAYNEQFF. CDR3 coding DNA: TGTGCCAGCAGCTTAGAACAGGGTCTCGCCTACAATGAGCAGTTCTTC. This chain links TRBV11-2 with TRBJ2-1, with D perhaps TRBD1 (6 bases). Between the trimmed V and J ends, which lost 0 bases and 2 bases, there was a span of 11 bases. The length of the CDR3 is 16 residues. Per the germline V gene, CDR1 is SGHAT and CDR2 is FQNNGV. Combining the CDR3 with reference TRBV11-2 and TRBJ2-1 gives the whole variable domain EAGVAQSPRYKIIEKRQSVAFWCNPISGHATLYWYQQILGQGPKLLIQFQNNGVVDDSQLPKDRFSAERLKGVDSTLKIQPAKLEDSAVYLCASSLEQGLAYNEQFFGPGTRLTVL.

The CDR3 DNA reads TGTGCCTACCCCTCGAGGGGATCGACTGAGGTGGGCTACACCTTC. As protein: CAYPSRGSTEVGYTF. The chain links TRBV30 to TRBJ1-2, with D possibly TRBD1 on 5 matching bases. V was cut by 7 bases and J by 8 bases, with 26 bases left in between. Germline V gene lookup returns CDR1 GTSNPN and CDR2 SVGIG (reference sequence). The CDR3 has 15 residues.

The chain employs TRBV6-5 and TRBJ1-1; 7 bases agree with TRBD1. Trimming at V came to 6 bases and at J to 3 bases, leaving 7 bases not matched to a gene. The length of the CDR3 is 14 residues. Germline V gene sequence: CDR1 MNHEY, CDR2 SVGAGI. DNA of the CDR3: TGTGCCAGCAGCCGCACGACAGGGTACACTGAAGCTTTCTTT. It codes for CASSRTTGYTEAFF.

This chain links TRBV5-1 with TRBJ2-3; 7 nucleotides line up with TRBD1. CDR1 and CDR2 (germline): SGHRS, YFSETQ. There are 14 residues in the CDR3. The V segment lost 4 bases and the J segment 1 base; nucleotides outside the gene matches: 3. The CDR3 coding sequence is TGCGCCAGCAGCCCAGGGACAGGCACAGATACGCAGTATTTT. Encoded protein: CASSPGTGTDTQYF.

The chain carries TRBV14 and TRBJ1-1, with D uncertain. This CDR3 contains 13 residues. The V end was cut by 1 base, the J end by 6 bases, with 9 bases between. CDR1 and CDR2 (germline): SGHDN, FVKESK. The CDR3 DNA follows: TGTGCCAGCAGCCAAGTAAGGATATCTGAAGCTTTCTTT. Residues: CASSQVRISEAFF.

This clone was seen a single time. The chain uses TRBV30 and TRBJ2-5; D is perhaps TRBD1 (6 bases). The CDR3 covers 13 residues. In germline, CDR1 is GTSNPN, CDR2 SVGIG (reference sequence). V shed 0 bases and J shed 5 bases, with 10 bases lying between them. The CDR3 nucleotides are TGTGCCTGGAGTGTACAGGGCCTGGAGACCCAGTACTTC. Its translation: CAWSVQGLETQYF. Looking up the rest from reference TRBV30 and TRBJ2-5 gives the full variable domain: SQTIHQWPATLVQPVGSPLSLECTVEGTSNPNLYWYRQAAGRGLQLLFYSVGIGQISSEVPQNLSASRPQDRQFILSSKKLLLSDSGFYLCAWSVQGLETQYFGPGTRLLVL.

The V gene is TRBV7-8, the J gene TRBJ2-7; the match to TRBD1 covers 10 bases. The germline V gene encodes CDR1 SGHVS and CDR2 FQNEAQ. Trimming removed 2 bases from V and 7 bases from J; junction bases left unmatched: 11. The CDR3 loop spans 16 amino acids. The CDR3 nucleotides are TGTGCCAGCAGCTTATCCCCCCTCGGACAGGGGGGAGAGCAGTACTTC. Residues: CASSLSPLGQGGEQYF.

As DNA, the CDR3 is TGTGCCAGCAAGGCGGGGGGGGATGAGCAGTTCTTC. It specifies CASKAGGDEQFF. The chain is built from TRBV6-1 and TRBJ2-1, with 9 bases lining up with TRBD2. The V and J ends lost 7 bases and 8 bases, in that order; junction bases with no gene match: 3. The CDR3 length is 12 residues. CDR1 is MNHNS and CDR2 is SASEGT in the germline V gene.

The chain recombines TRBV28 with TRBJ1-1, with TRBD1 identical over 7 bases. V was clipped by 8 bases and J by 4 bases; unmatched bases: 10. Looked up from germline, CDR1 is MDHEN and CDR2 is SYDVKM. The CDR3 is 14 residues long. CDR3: CASCTGEGVTEAFF. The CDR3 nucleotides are TGTGCCAGCTGCACAGGGGAAGGAGTCACTGAAGCTTTCTTT.